The source of this T cell receptor (beta chain) is a study of T cells in Graves' hyperthyroidism and ophthalmopathy. Germline CDR1 DFQATT, CDR2 SNEGSKA (reference sequence). The CDR3 is 15 amino acids. V trimming: 7 bases; J trimming: 2 bases; junction bases outside the gene matches: 12. Template material for amplifying TCR beta CDR3 regions consisted of RNA transcripts. The HTBI primer set was used in a first-round RT-PCR of the TCR CDR3. MiXCR, applied by TCRdb to the multiplex PCR reads, yields one record per CDR3 protein. The sample lists around 300,000 distinct CDR3 sequences; roughly 15% were seen once. Among the patients, aged 18 to 65, hyperthyroidism was newly diagnosed and had lasted under 2 months. This clonotype was detected a few times.

The V call is TRBV20-1, the J call TRBJ2-3; 7 bases line up with TRBD2. The receptor's source is a woman in her 40s with Graves' hyperthyroidism. The sample consisted of blood. For the CDR3, the DNA is TGCAGTGGGGGACTGGCTAGCGGACCCACAGATACGCAGTATTTT. It encodes CSGGLASGPTDTQYF.